This T cell receptor (beta chain) was observed in a study of blood T cell repertoires in COVID-19. Looking at the study overall: Samples came from the United States, Italy and Spain, spanning acute and convalescent COVID-19. Sources were T cells, B-cell-depleted T cells, or PBMCs; the material itself was cDNA or gDNA.

CDR3 length: 13 residues. Germline values: CDR1 LNHDA, CDR2 SQIVND (reference sequence). V shed 6 bases and J 6 bases; nucleotides not matched to a gene: 3. Original analysis: Quantification of nucleated cells was approximated via reference gene primer amplification. Generated by immunoSEQ multiplex PCR, the TCRdb table keeps only in-frame clones and is missing some. V and J calls and clone size are copied from that table; D and trimming were computed from the DNA. The sample gives 250,000 or so clones, roughly 80% of which show up once; 8.9% is in the top ten. The sequenced sample consisted of peripheral blood. V is TRBV19 and J is TRBJ2-1; 9 positions match TRBD1. This TCR was recovered from a man older than 75 with acute or convalescent COVID-19. CDR3 bases: TGTGCCAGTAGACGGGACAGGGTCAATGAGCAGTTCTTC. Translating it yields CASRRDRVNEQFF.